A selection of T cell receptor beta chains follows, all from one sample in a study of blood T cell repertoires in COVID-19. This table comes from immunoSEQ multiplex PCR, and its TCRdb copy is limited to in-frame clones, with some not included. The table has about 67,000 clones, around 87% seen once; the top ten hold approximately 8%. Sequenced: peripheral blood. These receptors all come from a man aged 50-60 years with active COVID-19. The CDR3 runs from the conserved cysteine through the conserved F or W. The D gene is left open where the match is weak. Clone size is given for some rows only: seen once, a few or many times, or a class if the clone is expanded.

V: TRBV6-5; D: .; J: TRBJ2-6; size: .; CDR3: CASRGPPPRANVLTF; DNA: TGTGCCAGCAGGGGGCCCCCTCCCCGGGCCAACGTCCTGACTTTC
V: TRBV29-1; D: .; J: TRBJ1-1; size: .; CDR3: CSAGQGQGRLNTEAFF; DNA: TGCAGCGCGGGGCAGGGGCAGGGGCGATTGAACACTGAAGCTTTCTTT
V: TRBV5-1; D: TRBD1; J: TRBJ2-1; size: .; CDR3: CASSLEGGAYNEQFF; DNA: TGCGCCAGCAGCTTGGAAGGGGGCGCCTACAATGAGCAGTTCTTC
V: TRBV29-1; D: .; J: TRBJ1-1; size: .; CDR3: CSVPTGLGGTEAFF; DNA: TGCAGCGTACCGACGGGCCTAGGGGGCACTGAAGCTTTCTTT
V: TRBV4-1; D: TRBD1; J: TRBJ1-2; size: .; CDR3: CASSQATGQNFYGYTF; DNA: TGCGCCAGCAGCCAAGCCACGGGACAGAACTTTTATGGCTACACCTTC
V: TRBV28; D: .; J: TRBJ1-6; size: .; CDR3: CASSLLPGVYNSPLHF; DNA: TGTGCCAGCAGTTTATTACCAGGGGTCTATAATTCACCCCTCCACTTT
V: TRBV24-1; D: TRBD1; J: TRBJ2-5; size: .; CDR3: CATSDWDSQETQYF; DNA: TGTGCCACCAGTGACTGGGACAGCCAAGAGACCCAGTACTTC
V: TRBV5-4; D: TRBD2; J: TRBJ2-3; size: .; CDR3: CASGGTSGGGSTDTQYF; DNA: TGTGCCAGCGGAGGGACTAGCGGGGGAGGGAGCACAGATACGCAGTATTTT
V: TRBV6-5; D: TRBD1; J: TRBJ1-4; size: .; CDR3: CASTDSRQGGEKLFF; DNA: TGTGCCAGCACCGATTCTAGACAGGGAGGAGAAAAACTGTTTTTT
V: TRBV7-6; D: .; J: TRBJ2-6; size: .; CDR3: CASSTGLSGANVLTF; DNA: TGTGCCAGCAGCACCGGGTTGTCTGGGGCCAACGTCCTGACTTTC
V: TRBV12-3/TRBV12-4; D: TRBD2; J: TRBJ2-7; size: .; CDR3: CASSSVAGAEQYF; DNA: TGTGCCAGCAGTTCTGTAGCGGGGGCGGAGCAGTACTTC
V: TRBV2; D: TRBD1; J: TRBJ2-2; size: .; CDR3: CASSRQGSTGELFF; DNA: TGTGCCAGCAGCCGACAGGGTAGCACCGGGGAGCTGTTTTTT
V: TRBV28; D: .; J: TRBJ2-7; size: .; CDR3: CASSLYYSYEQYF; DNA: TGTGCCAGCAGTTTATACTACTCCTACGAGCAGTACTTC
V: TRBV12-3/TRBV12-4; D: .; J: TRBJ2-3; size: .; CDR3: CASLRRPGDTQYF; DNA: TGTGCCAGCCTCCGGAGGCCGGGTGATACGCAGTATTTT
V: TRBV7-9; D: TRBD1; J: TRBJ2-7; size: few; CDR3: CASSPGTVYEQYF; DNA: TGTGCCAGCAGCCCCGGGACAGTCTACGAGCAGTACTTC
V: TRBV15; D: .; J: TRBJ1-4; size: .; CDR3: CATSRDRVSEKLFF; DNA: TGTGCCACCAGCAGAGACAGGGTATCTGAAAAACTGTTTTTT
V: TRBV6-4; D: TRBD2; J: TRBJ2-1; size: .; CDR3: CASSVSPSSGSRNEQFF; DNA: TGTGCCAGCAGTGTGTCGCCGTCTAGCGGGAGCCGCAATGAGCAGTTCTTC
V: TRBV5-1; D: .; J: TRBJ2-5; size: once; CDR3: CASSLHPGQETQYF; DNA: TGCGCCAGCAGCTTGCATCCAGGCCAAGAGACCCAGTACTTC
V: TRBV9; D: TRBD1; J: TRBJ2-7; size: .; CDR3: CASSAGTGERAYEQYF; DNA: TGTGCCAGCAGCGCCGGGACAGGGGAGAGGGCCTACGAGCAGTACTTC
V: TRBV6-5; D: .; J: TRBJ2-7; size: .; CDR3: CASSYAKGEQYF; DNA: TGTGCCAGCAGTTACGCCAAGGGGGAGCAGTACTTC
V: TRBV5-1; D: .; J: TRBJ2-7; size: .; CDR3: CASSSGQIPYEQYF; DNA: TGCGCCAGCAGCTCCGGACAGATCCCCTACGAGCAGTACTTC
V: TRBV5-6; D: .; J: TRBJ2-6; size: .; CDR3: CASLGGAGSGANVLTF; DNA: TGTGCCAGCCTGGGGGGAGCGGGCTCTGGGGCCAACGTCCTGACTTTC
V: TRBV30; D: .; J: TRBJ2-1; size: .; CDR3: CAWSGGYNEQFF; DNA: TGTGCCTGGAGTGGAGGATACAATGAGCAGTTCTTC
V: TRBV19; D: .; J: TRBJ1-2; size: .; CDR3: CASRMGEVGYGYTF; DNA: TGTGCCAGTAGGATGGGAGAAGTGGGCTATGGCTACACCTTC
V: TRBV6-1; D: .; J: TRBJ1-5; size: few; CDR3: CASSEGQGYQPQHF; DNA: TGTGCCAGCAGTGAAGGGCAGGGGTATCAGCCCCAGCATTTT
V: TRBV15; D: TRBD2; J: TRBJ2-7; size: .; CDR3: CATSRDFRTSGSRAYEQYF; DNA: TGTGCCACCAGCAGAGATTTTAGGACTAGCGGGAGTCGGGCCTACGAGCAGTACTTC
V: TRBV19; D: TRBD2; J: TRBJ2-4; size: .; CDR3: CASSMGLAGGLAKNIQYF; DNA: TGTGCCAGTAGTATGGGACTAGCGGGAGGGCTAGCCAAAAACATTCAGTACTTC
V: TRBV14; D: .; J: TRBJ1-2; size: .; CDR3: CASSQDTLAGRIGGYTF; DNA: TGTGCCAGCAGCCAAGATACACTAGCAGGGAGGATTGGTGGCTACACCTTC
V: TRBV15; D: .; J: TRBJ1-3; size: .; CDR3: CATSREPERGRGNTIYF; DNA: TGTGCCACCAGCAGAGAGCCGGAGAGGGGGAGAGGAAACACCATATATTTT
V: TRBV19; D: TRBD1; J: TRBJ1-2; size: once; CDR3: CASFPGQGKYVSGYTF; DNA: TGTGCCAGCTTCCCGGGACAGGGGAAGTATGTCTCTGGCTACACCTTC
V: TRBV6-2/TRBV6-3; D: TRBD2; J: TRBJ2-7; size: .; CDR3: CASSFNPWTSGEPGYEQYF; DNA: TGTGCCAGCAGTTTCAACCCTTGGACTAGCGGGGAACCCGGGTACGAGCAGTACTTC
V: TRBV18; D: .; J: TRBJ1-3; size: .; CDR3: CASSPNPLYSGNTIYF; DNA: TGTGCCAGCTCACCAAACCCACTGTACTCTGGAAACACCATATATTTT
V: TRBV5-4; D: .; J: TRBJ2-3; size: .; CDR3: CASSLGPTQYF; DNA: TGTGCCAGCAGCCTCGGTCCAACGCAGTATTTT
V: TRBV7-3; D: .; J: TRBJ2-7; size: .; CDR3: CASSLTPGTYEQYF; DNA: TGTGCCAGCAGCTTAACCCCGGGAACCTACGAGCAGTACTTC
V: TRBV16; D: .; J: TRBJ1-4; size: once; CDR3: CASSQDGGTTNEKLFF; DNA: TGTGCCAGCAGCCAAGACGGGGGGACAACTAATGAAAAACTGTTTTTT
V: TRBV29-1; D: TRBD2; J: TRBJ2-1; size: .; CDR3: CSVSLGLAGNEQFF; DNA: TGCAGCGTGTCTCTGGGACTAGCGGGCAATGAGCAGTTCTTC
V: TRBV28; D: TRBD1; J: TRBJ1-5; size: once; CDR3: CASSLSGTGALRSNQPQHF; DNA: TGTGCCAGCAGTTTATCCGGGACAGGGGCCCTTAGGAGCAATCAGCCCCAGCATTTT
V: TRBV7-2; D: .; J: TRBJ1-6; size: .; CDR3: CASSLGRGTNSPLHF; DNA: TGTGCCAGCAGCTTAGGACGGGGAACTAATTCACCCCTCCACTTT
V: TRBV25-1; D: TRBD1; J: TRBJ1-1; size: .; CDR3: CASLGQGVTEAFF; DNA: TGTGCCAGCTTGGGACAGGGGGTCACTGAAGCTTTCTTT
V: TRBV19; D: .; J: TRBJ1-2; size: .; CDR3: CASSNGRFGYTF; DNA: TGTGCCAGTAGTAACGGTAGATTTGGCTACACCTTC
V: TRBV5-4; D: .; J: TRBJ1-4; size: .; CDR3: CASSLAGSGGDEKLFF; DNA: TGTGCCAGCAGCTTGGCCGGGTCAGGAGGCGATGAAAAACTGTTTTTT
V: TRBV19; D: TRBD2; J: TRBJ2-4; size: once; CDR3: CASSKSPGTSGERVGKNIQYF; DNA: TGTGCCAGTAGTAAATCTCCTGGGACTAGCGGGGAGAGGGTGGGCAAAAACATTCAGTACTTC
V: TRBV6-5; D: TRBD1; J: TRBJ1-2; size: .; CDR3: CASNQQGIASGYTF; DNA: TGTGCCAGCAACCAACAGGGGATAGCTTCTGGCTACACCTTC
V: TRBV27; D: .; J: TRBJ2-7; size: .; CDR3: CASRRTGTYEQYF; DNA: TGTGCCAGCAGACGCACAGGCACCTACGAGCAGTACTTC
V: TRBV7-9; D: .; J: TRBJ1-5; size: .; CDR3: CASSRAGGGNQPQHF; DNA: TGTGCCAGCAGCCGAGCAGGCGGGGGCAATCAGCCCCAGCATTTT
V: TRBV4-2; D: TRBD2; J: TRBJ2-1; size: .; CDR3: CASSRSGTSGTREQFF; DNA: TGTGCCAGCAGCCGATCCGGGACTAGCGGGACCCGAGAGCAGTTCTTC
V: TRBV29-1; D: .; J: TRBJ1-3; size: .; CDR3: CSVEQGGNTIYF; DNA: TGCAGCGTAGAACAGGGCGGAAACACCATATATTTT
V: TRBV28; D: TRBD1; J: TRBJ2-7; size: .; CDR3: CASRTPGQGTYEQYF; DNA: TGTGCCAGCCGAACCCCGGGACAGGGGACCTACGAGCAGTACTTC